These 3 T cell receptor beta chains share one sample of origin, sequenced in a study of response to subunit inactivated influenza vaccine. TCRdb reprocessed the RT-PCR reads via MiXCR and lists one record per CDR3 protein. The repertoire has under 550,000 distinct CDR3 sequences, 7.6% of them found once; the top ten carry 13%. This specimen consisted of PBMCs from blood, obtained 23 to 25 months after vaccination. The source of these receptors is a man between 50 and 69 years old who received an inactivated influenza vaccine.

The chain couples TRBV7-2 to TRBJ2-7, with D hard to call. The germline V gene encodes CDR1 SGHTA and CDR2 FQGNSA. The V and J ends lost 1 base and 3 bases respectively, with 7 bases between them. The CDR3 is 13 residues long. The CDR3 is CASSLVSNYEQYF. The CDR3 region has the DNA TGTGCCAGCAGCTTAGTATCGAACTACGAGCAGTACTTC.

This clonotype showed up many times. The genes are TRBV6-1 and TRBJ1-4; no reliable D call. Germline lookup yields CDR1 MNHNS and CDR2 SASEGT. The CDR3 is 14 amino acids. Trimming left V 6 bases short and J 0 bases short, with 8 bases between. DNA of the CDR3: TGTGCCAGCAGGCAAACAGCAACTAATGAAAAACTGTTTTTT. Translated, it gives CASRQTATNEKLFF.

The genes are TRBV11-2 and TRBJ1-1, with D unclear. This CDR3 region has 14 residues. V dropped 3 bases and J dropped 0 bases, with 8 bases sitting between them. The germline gives CDR1 SGHAT, CDR2 FQNNGV. The CDR3 protein is CASSFTAMNTEAFF. The CDR3 DNA sequence: TGTGCCAGCAGCTTCACAGCGATGAACACTGAAGCTTTCTTT.